This T cell receptor (beta chain) was retrieved from a study of patients and donors after allogeneic stem cell transplantation. CDR3 length: 18 amino acids. Trimming took 0 bases from V and 2 from J; bases not matched to a gene: 9. The V gene's germline CDR1 is SGDLS and CDR2 YYNGEE. TCRdb re-derived calls from the RT-PCR reads in MiXCR, one entry per CDR3 protein. In the table there are fewer than 250,000 distinct CDR3 sequences, roughly 13% of which are singletons. The receptor comes from a human donor who was either an allogeneic HSCT recipient or a stem cell or donor lymphocyte infusion donor (not recorded which). It is not recorded whose cells these are; they may come from a transplant donor. The specimen was blood, either unsorted or a sorted T cell fraction (not recorded which). The chain combines TRBV9 with TRBJ2-7; 12 bases map to TRBD2. The CDR3, as DNA: TGTGCCAGCAGCGTAGCGCCTAGCGGGGGGGCCAAGACCTACGAGCAGTACTTC. Its protein is CASSVAPSGGAKTYEQYF.